This T cell receptor (beta chain) was sequenced in a study of blood T cell repertoires in COVID-19. The repertoire was sequenced with immunoSEQ multiplex PCR; TCRdb's copy has only in-frame clones and lacks some. The sample lists about 300,000 clones, about nine tenths seen once, with 1.7% in the top ten. Trimming cost V 3 bases and J 4 bases; bases outside gene matches: 10. Germline V lookup: CDR1 SGDLS, CDR2 YYNGEE. There are 16 residues in the CDR3. The sequenced sample consisted of PBMCs or T cells enriched from blood (not recorded which). This chain joins TRBV9 and TRBJ2-3; 8 nucleotides align to TRBD2. The receptor comes from a woman aged 40 to 50 who had recovered from COVID-19. Here the CDR3 reads CASSDRTSRISDTQYF. CDR3 DNA sequence: TGTGCCAGCAGCGACCGGACTAGCCGGATTTCAGATACGCAGTATTTT.